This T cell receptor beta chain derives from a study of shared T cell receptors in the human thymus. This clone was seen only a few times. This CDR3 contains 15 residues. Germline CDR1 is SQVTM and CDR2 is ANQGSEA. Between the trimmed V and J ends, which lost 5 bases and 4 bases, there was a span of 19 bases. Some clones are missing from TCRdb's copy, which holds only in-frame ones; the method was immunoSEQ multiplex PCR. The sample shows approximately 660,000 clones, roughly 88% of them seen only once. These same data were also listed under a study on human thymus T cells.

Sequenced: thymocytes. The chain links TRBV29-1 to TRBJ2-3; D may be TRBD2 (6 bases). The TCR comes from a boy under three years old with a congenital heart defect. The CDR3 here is CSVQGLPSGPDTQYF. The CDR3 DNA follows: TGCAGCGTTCAGGGACTGCCTTCAGGCCCAGATACGCAGTATTTT.